The 27 T cell receptor beta chains given below trace back to one sample, sequenced in a study of identical twins. TCRdb called the 5' RACE reads again in MiXCR, with one record for every CDR3 protein. This sample has 1,800,000 or so distinct CDR3 sequences, with roughly 35% found just once. The material sequenced was cord blood. All receptors derive from a newborn girl in good health.

In this sample, this clonotype turned up a few times. The CDR3 is CASSLSGRSNQPQHF. The CDR3 DNA reads as TGTGCCAGCAGCTTATCCGGGCGCAGCAATCAGCCCCAGCATTTT. The V call is TRBV11-2, the J call TRBJ1-5; D not certain. V was pared by 2 bases and J by 1 base, with 9 bases between. Per germline, CDR1 SGHAT and CDR2 FQNNGV. This CDR3 contains 15 residues.

This chain links TRBV9 with TRBJ1-2, with D possibly being TRBD1 (6 bases). CDR1 is SGDLS, CDR2 YYNGEE, per germline. This CDR3 region has 18 residues. V lost 4 bases and J 2 bases, leaving 24 bases between the germline ends. The CDR3 DNA reads TGTGCCAGCAGCCCCAGTTTCCAAGGACAGATCGTAAACTATGGCTACACCTTC. Encoded protein: CASSPSFQGQIVNYGYTF.

The gene calls are TRBV20-1 and TRBJ1-5; D gene ambiguous. Germline CDR1 reads DFQATT; CDR2 reads SNEGSKA (reference sequence). The V end was cut by 0 bases, the J end by 0 bases, with 12 bases between. CDR3 length: 16 amino acids. CDR3 protein: CSAREGRQASNQPQHF. CDR3 sequence (DNA): TGCAGTGCTAGAGAAGGGCGTCAGGCTAGCAATCAGCCCCAGCATTTT.

This clonotype has just a few counts. The chain's CDR3 is CASSLGTGVPDTQYF. CDR3 in DNA: TGTGCCAGCAGCCTAGGGACAGGGGTTCCAGATACGCAGTATTTT. This rearrangement joins TRBV5-8 to TRBJ2-3, with TRBD1 identical over 10 bases. After removal of 4 bases from V and 4 bases from J, the junction contained 6 bases not matched to a gene. The CDR3 is 15 amino acids. The V gene's germline CDR1 is SGHTS and CDR2 YDEGEE.

This clonotype was picked up many times. This chain uses TRBV7-2 with TRBJ2-7; D gene unclear. The V and J ends lost 1 base and 3 bases respectively, with 7 bases between them. This CDR3 has 13 residues. The germline V gene encodes CDR1 SGHTA and CDR2 FQGNSA. CDR3 protein: CASSLEPLYEQYF. DNA for the CDR3: TGTGCCAGCAGCTTAGAGCCCCTCTACGAGCAGTACTTC. The full variable domain, its missing parts supplied by reference TRBV7-2 and TRBJ2-7, is GAGVSQSPSNKVTEKGKDVELRCDPISGHTALYWYRQSLGQGLEFLIYFQGNSAPDKSGLPSDRFSAERTGGSVSTLTIQRTQQEDSAVYLCASSLEPLYEQYFGPGTRLTVT.

This clonotype was counted a few times. The chain couples TRBV28 to TRBJ2-1, with 7 nucleotides matching TRBD2. The CDR3 loop spans 16 amino acids. V lost 0 bases and J lost 10; bases outside the gene matches: 12. Germline V CDR1 and CDR2: MDHEN, SYDVKM. The CDR3, as DNA: TGTGCCAGCAGTTTATGGAGTTGGCGGGAGATCGGGGAGCAGTTCTTC. Translation gives CASSLWSWREIGEQFF.

This clonotype has more than one count but fewer than ten. This chain connects TRBV20-1 to TRBJ1-5; unclear D gene. The CDR3 covers 17 residues. V dropped 2 bases and J dropped 4 bases, with 21 bases sitting between them. CDR1 and CDR2 (germline): DFQATT, SNEGSKA (reference sequence). The CDR3 coding sequence is TGCAGTGCTAGACCGTCATCCGGGGTTCTATGGAATCAGCCCCAGCATTTT. It codes for CSARPSSGVLWNQPQHF.

This clonotype came up a few times. The chain uses TRBV6-5 and TRBJ1-4, with 7 bases identical to TRBD1. Germline loops: CDR1 MNHEY, CDR2 SVGAGI. Trimming removed 2 bases from V and 8 bases from J; junction bases left unmatched: 5. This CDR3 contains 14 residues. The DNA for the CDR3 is TGTGCCAGCAGTTACAGGGGGCGTAGAGAAAAACTGTTTTTT. This encodes CASSYRGRREKLFF.

V is TRBV5-1 and J is TRBJ2-2, with D unclear. The CDR3 runs to 14 residues. With 0 bases removed from V and 5 bases from J, the gap between germline ends came to 8 bases. Germline V gene sequence: CDR1 SGHRS, CDR2 YFSETQ. This CDR3 reads CASSLVPQTGELFF. The CDR3 bases are TGCGCCAGCAGCTTGGTTCCGCAAACCGGGGAGCTGTTTTTT.

This clonotype was detected only a few times. The J gene is TRBJ2-1, the V gene TRBV20-1, with TRBD1 identical over 10 bases. The length of the CDR3 is 14 residues. With 4 bases clipped from V and 3 bases from J, the junction kept 3 bases outside the gene matches. Germline assignment: CDR1 DFQATT and CDR2 SNEGSKA (reference sequence). Written as DNA, the CDR3 is TGCAGTGCTACGGGGGACAGGGGCTACAATGAGCAGTTCTTC. Translated, it gives CSATGDRGYNEQFF.

This clonotype was counted only a few times. The chain carries TRBV20-1 and TRBJ1-2, with 12 positions matching TRBD1. The germline V gene has CDR1 DFQATT and CDR2 SNEGSKA (reference sequence). Trimming removed 6 bases from V and 0 bases from J; junction bases left unmatched: 11. The CDR3 has 17 amino acids. The CDR3 loop reads CSAETGTGGVANYGYTF. CDR3 DNA sequence: TGCAGTGCCGAGACCGGGACAGGGGGCGTTGCTAACTATGGCTACACCTTC.

This chain links TRBV2 with TRBJ1-2; D is perhaps TRBD1 (5 bases). Per germline, CDR1 SNHLY and CDR2 FYNNEI. Trimming cost V 6 bases and J 4 bases, with 12 bases left between them. This CDR3 contains 13 residues. DNA of the CDR3: TGTGCCAGCAGAACCGACAGACTCTATGGCTACACCTTC. Protein product: CASRTDRLYGYTF.

The rearrangement uses TRBV7-2 and TRBJ1-6; TRBD1 matches at 7 bases. The V gene end was trimmed by 2 bases and the J gene end by 9 bases; junction bases not matched to a gene: 10. Germline assignment: CDR1 SGHTA and CDR2 FQGNSA. The CDR3 extends over 16 amino acids. Here the CDR3 DNA reads TGTGCCAGCAGCTTATGGGCAGGGGGGTATGGTTCACCCCTCCACTTT. This codes for CASSLWAGGYGSPLHF.

This clonotype has a handful of counts. The chain employs TRBV20-1 and TRBJ2-4; the D gene is possibly TRBD2 (6 bases). CDR3 length equals 15 residues. V was clipped by 3 bases and J by 3 bases, with 15 bases between them. Germline V gene sequence: CDR1 DFQATT, CDR2 SNEGSKA (reference sequence). The CDR3 loop reads CSASTGVGRKNIQYF. The CDR3 DNA follows: TGCAGTGCTAGTACGGGAGTGGGCCGCAAAAACATTCAGTACTTC.

The rearrangement links TRBV20-1 to TRBJ1-2; 7 positions agree with TRBD1. Unmatched junction bases numbered 8, after V lost 4 bases and J lost 0 bases. CDR1 is DFQATT and CDR2 is SNEGSKA in the germline V gene (reference sequence). The CDR3 is 15 amino acids. The chain's CDR3 is CSATGQGTANYGYTF. The CDR3, as DNA: TGCAGTGCTACAGGTCAGGGGACAGCTAACTATGGCTACACCTTC.

This clonotype showed up just a few times. The rearrangement joins TRBV20-1 to TRBJ2-2, with D possibly called TRBD1 or TRBD2 (5 bases each). The germline V gene has CDR1 DFQATT and CDR2 SNEGSKA (reference sequence). The CDR3 is 13 amino acids. Trimming took 3 bases from V and 3 from J, leaving 8 bases between them. The CDR3 spells CSASGAHTGELFF. The CDR3 nucleotides are TGCAGTGCTAGCGGGGCCCACACCGGGGAGCTGTTTTTT.

As DNA, the CDR3 is TGTGCCAGCAGTTTATGGGCTAGCGGGAGGTACGAGCAGTACTTC. It encodes CASSLWASGRYEQYF. The chain joins TRBV28 to TRBJ2-7; TRBD2 matches at 11 bases. The CDR3 spans 15 residues. Trimming removed 0 bases from V and 4 bases from J; junction bases left unmatched: 2. Looked up from germline, CDR1 is MDHEN and CDR2 is SYDVKM.

The table lists this clonotype with a few counts. The chain has TRBV3-1 and TRBJ2-1, with D uncertain. The assigned J gene may be wrong: the sequence end matches TRBJ2-7 better. The CDR3 is 15 residues long. Germline V gene sequence: CDR1 LGHDT, CDR2 YNNKEL (reference sequence). The DNA for the CDR3 is TGTGCCAGCAGCCAAGAAAGAATTAGTGGCAATGAGCAGTACTTC. It is translated as CASSQERISGNEQYF.

The CDR3, as DNA: TGTGCCAGCAGCCAAAGTGACACAAGGAGAGGCTACACCTTC. The encoded protein is CASSQSDTRRGYTF. The J gene is TRBJ1-2, the V gene TRBV4-2; no firm D call. Germline CDR1 reads LGHNA; CDR2 reads YNFKEQ. The CDR3 spans 14 residues. The ends were cut back, 2 bases at V and 8 bases at J, with 15 bases in the middle.

J is TRBJ1-6 and V is TRBV3-1; tentative D call: TRBD1 (5 bases). From germline, CDR1 is LGHDT and CDR2 YNNKEL (reference sequence). This CDR3 has 15 amino acids. The ends were cut back, 7 bases at V and 3 bases at J, with 13 bases in the middle. CDR3 coding DNA: TGTGCCAGCACTGGGGGGATTCGCTATAATTCACCCCTCCACTTT. Residues: CASTGGIRYNSPLHF.

This clonotype has a count of ten or more. The chain couples TRBV27 to TRBJ2-1; 11 nucleotides match TRBD2. This CDR3 is 15 amino acids long. Germline V gene lookup returns CDR1 MNHEY and CDR2 SMNVEV (reference sequence). The junction had 6 bases not matched to a gene; V was cut back by 5 bases and J by 6 bases. The CDR3 nucleotides read TGTGCCAGCAGTCCACTAGCGGGAGTCTCCAATGAGCAGTTCTTC. Its protein is CASSPLAGVSNEQFF.

This chain uses TRBV29-1 with TRBJ1-2, with a weak D call TRBD1 (5 bases). Germline CDR1 reads SQVTM; CDR2 reads ANQGSEA. With 1 base removed from V and 4 bases from J, the gap between germline ends came to 13 bases. The CDR3 is 14 residues long. DNA of the CDR3: TGCAGCGTTGAAGGAGGGCAGGGAGCCTATGGCTACACCTTC. Protein: CSVEGGQGAYGYTF.

The DNA for the CDR3 is TGTGCCAGCAGCCGGGCTACAACGAACACCGGGGAGCTGTTTTTT. Amino acid sequence: CASSRATTNTGELFF. The chain is built from TRBV2 and TRBJ2-2; D is ambiguous. Germline loops: CDR1 SNHLY, CDR2 FYNNEI. Trimming pared 6 bases from V and 0 bases from J, leaving 11 bases between. The CDR3 sequence is 15 residues long.

This clonotype appeared a few times. The chain recombines TRBV27 with TRBJ2-7; 7 bases line up with TRBD2. This CDR3 spans 14 amino acids. Trimming took 5 bases from V and 0 from J; bases not matched to a gene: 4. Per the germline V gene, CDR1 is MNHEY and CDR2 is SMNVEV (reference sequence). The CDR3 region has the DNA TGTGCCAGCAGTCACGGGGGGAACTCCTACGAGCAGTACTTC. Translation gives CASSHGGNSYEQYF.

The chain joins TRBV4-2 to TRBJ2-3; no reliable D call. The V gene's germline CDR1 is LGHNA and CDR2 YNFKEQ. Trimming stripped 4 bases from V and 10 bases from J, with 21 bases between. This CDR3 region has 15 residues. CDR3 sequence (DNA): TGTGCCAGCAGCCGCGCTCGGAGCGAGTCTTCAGCGCAGTATTTT. This translates into CASSRARSESSAQYF.

The chain is built from TRBV11-2 and TRBJ1-2; the match to TRBD1 covers 9 bases. The CDR3 contains 16 residues. V was clipped by 3 bases and J by 5 bases; unmatched bases: 10. Germline-derived CDR1 and CDR2 are SGHAT and FQNNGV. The CDR3 DNA sequence: TGTGCCAGCAGCTTCGGACAGGGGCGCCCCTTTTATGGCTACACCTTC. Translating gives CASSFGQGRPFYGYTF.

This clonotype appeared a few times. The rearrangement uses TRBV28 and TRBJ1-6; maybe TRBD1 (5 bases). There are 17 residues in the CDR3. Trimming removed 6 bases from V and 0 bases from J, with 15 bases in between. Germline V gene sequence: CDR1 MDHEN, CDR2 SYDVKM. The CDR3 bases are TGTGCCAGCAGCGCGGGACCGACGAGCTCCTATAATTCACCCCTCCACTTT. This translates into CASSAGPTSSYNSPLHF.